There are a few counts of the clone carrying this T cell receptor beta chain. TCRdb re-derived calls from the 5' RACE reads in MiXCR, one entry per CDR3 protein. The sample yields around 300,000 distinct CDR3 sequences, 13% to 15% seen once. This sample was included in a study of T-cell memory formation after mild COVID-19. Germline V CDR1 and CDR2: MNHEY, SVGAGI. The CDR3 extends over 15 amino acids. The ends lost 2 bases at V and 5 bases at J; junction bases unmatched: 2. The rearrangement joins TRBV6-5 to TRBJ2-5, with 13 bases that match TRBD2. The source of this sequence is a man between 18 and 35 years old who had mild COVID-19 (a few samples of this study predate the infection). Cell type and time point are not known. The sequencing sample was made of PBMCs or a T cell subset sorted from them (not recorded which). The CDR3: CASSYGLAGVETQYF. In DNA, the CDR3 is TGTGCCAGCAGTTACGGACTAGCGGGGGTGGAGACCCAGTACTTC.